These 16 T cell receptor beta chains came from one sample sequenced in a study of blood T cell repertoires in COVID-19. The method was immunoSEQ multiplex PCR; TCRdb's version includes in-frame clones alone and lacks a portion of them. This sample yields fewer than 300,000 clones, of which more than 85% are seen a single time; 2.2% belongs to the top ten. The material sequenced was peripheral blood. The receptors were gathered from a woman between 25 and 40 years old with COVID-19, enrolled during active disease.

The V call is TRBV3-1 (or the pseudogene TRBV3-2), the J call TRBJ2-3, with TRBD2 as a possible D gene (5 bases). The CDR3 sequence is 13 residues long. The V end lost 2 bases, the J end lost 4 bases, and 7 bases lay between the germline ends. Germline V CDR1 and CDR2: LGHDT, YNNKEL (reference sequence). CDR3 nucleotides: TGTGCCAGCAGCCAACACGGGGCAGATACGCAGTATTTT. Encoded protein: CASSQHGADTQYF.

This chain links TRBV15 with TRBJ1-4; 7 bases line up with TRBD1. The CDR3 contains 17 residues. V lost 1 base and J lost 1; bases outside the gene matches: 6. CDR1 and CDR2 from the germline V gene are LNHNV and YYDKDF (reference sequence). The CDR3 protein is CATSRGQGGGTNEKLFF. DNA of the CDR3: TGTGCCACCAGCAGAGGACAGGGTGGAGGAACTAATGAAAAACTGTTTTTT.

The J gene is TRBJ2-1, the V gene TRBV5-6; the match to TRBD2 covers 8 bases. The CDR3 runs to 15 residues. V gave up 2 bases and J gave up 5 bases; unmatched junction bases: 6. Germline CDR1 is SGHDT and CDR2 is YYEEEE. CDR3 DNA: TGTGCCAGCAGCTTTCCTAGCGGGCCTAACAATGAGCAGTTCTTC. Protein: CASSFPSGPNNEQFF. Using reference TRBV5-6 and TRBJ2-1 for the parts outside the CDR3, the full variable domain is DAGVTQSPTHLIKTRGQQVTLRCSPKSGHDTVSWYQQALGQGPQFIFQYYEEEERQRGNFPDRFSGHQFPNYSSELNVNALLLGDSALYLCASSFPSGPNNEQFFGPGTRLTVL.

The rearrangement joins TRBV6-2 or TRBV6-3 to TRBJ1-5, with 10 bases lining up with TRBD1. This CDR3 spans 14 amino acids. The J segment lost 6 bases and the V segment lost 5 bases, leaving 4 bases of the junction unmatched. Germline V lookup: CDR1 MNHEY, CDR2 SVGEGT. The DNA for the CDR3 is TGTGCCAGCAGTCTGGGACAGGGGACTCAGCCCCAGCATTTT. Translated, it gives CASSLGQGTQPQHF.

The rearrangement links TRBV6-5 to TRBJ1-5; 8 bases are a match to TRBD1. From germline, CDR1 is MNHEY and CDR2 SVGAGI. V dropped 6 bases and J dropped 5; count of bases not matched to a gene: 6. This CDR3 is built from 14 residues. The CDR3 sequence is CASSQTGVHQPQHF. As DNA, the CDR3 is TGTGCCAGCAGCCAGACAGGGGTTCATCAGCCCCAGCATTTT.

The rearrangement uses TRBV30 and TRBJ2-3, with 9 bases identical to TRBD2. Germline V CDR1 and CDR2: GTSNPN, SVGIG (reference sequence). The length of the CDR3 is 14 residues. V lost 3 bases, J lost 3 bases, and 4 bases stayed unmatched. The CDR3 coding sequence is TGTGCCTGGAGGCTAGCGGGAAGTACAGATACGCAGTATTTT. Translated: CAWRLAGSTDTQYF. Based on the CDR3 plus reference TRBV30 and TRBJ2-3, the full variable domain is SQTIHQWPATLVQPVGSPLSLECTVEGTSNPNLYWYRQAAGRGLQLLFYSVGIGQISSEVPQNLSASRPQDRQFILSSKKLLLSDSGFYLCAWRLAGSTDTQYFGPGTRLTVL.

The chain is built from TRBV28 and TRBJ2-7, with 12 nucleotides matching TRBD2. CDR1 is MDHEN, CDR2 SYDVKM, per germline. Trimming cost V 5 bases and J 4 bases; bases outside gene matches: 6. The CDR3 spans 15 residues. The CDR3 DNA reads as TGTGCCAGCAGTCCTAGCGGGAGGGCCTCTTACGAGCAGTACTTC. This codes for CASSPSGRASYEQYF.

This clone was seen a single time. This chain joins TRBV4-2 and TRBJ2-3; TRBD2 aligns across 14 bases. CDR3 size: 21 residues. Germline CDR1 LGHNA, CDR2 YNFKEQ. V shed 0 bases, J shed 4 bases, and the junction held 15 bases outside the gene matches. CDR3 in amino acids: CASSQDLTGLAGEVGADTQYF. The CDR3 region has the DNA TGTGCCAGCAGCCAAGATCTGACGGGACTAGCGGGAGAGGTCGGAGCAGATACGCAGTATTTT.

This clone was seen just once. V gene TRBV6-5 combines with J gene TRBJ1-5; 8 bases line up with TRBD1. J gave up 6 bases and V 7 bases, and 5 bases lay outside the gene matches. The CDR3 has 13 amino acids. Germline loops: CDR1 MNHEY, CDR2 SVGAGI. The DNA for the CDR3 is TGTGCCAGCACAGTGGACAGGGCTCAGCCCCAGCATTTT. Protein product: CASTVDRAQPQHF.

The chain combines TRBV19 with TRBJ1-2; 9 nucleotides match TRBD1. The CDR3 runs 14 residues. Germline V lookup: CDR1 LNHDA, CDR2 SQIVND (reference sequence). Unmatched junction bases numbered 8, after V lost 5 bases and J lost 7 bases. The CDR3 bases are TGTGCCAGTAGTCCGGGACAGGGTAGGTCTGGCTACACCTTC. Translating it yields CASSPGQGRSGYTF.

The chain couples TRBV2 to TRBJ2-1, with D uncertain. The germline gives CDR1 SNHLY, CDR2 FYNNEI. The germline V and J ends were trimmed by 8 bases and 0 bases, with 8 bases remaining between them. The CDR3 has 13 amino acids. As DNA, the CDR3 is TGTGCCAGCCCGAGGAGCTCCTACAATGAGCAGTTCTTC. This translates into CASPRSSYNEQFF.

The chain combines TRBV5-1 with TRBJ2-1, with 14 bases fitting TRBD2. CDR1 is SGHRS, CDR2 YFSETQ, per germline. The trim removed 6 bases at V and 7 bases at J, leaving 6 bases unmatched. This CDR3 has 15 residues. The CDR3 sequence: CASKTSGGVQNEQFF. CDR3 sequence (DNA): TGCGCCAGCAAGACTAGCGGGGGGGTACAGAATGAGCAGTTCTTC. The entire variable domain, with the rest obtained from reference TRBV5-1 and TRBJ2-1, is as follows: KAGVTQTPRYLIKTRGQQVTLSCSPISGHRSVSWYQQTPGQGLQFLFEYFSETQRNKGNFPGRFSGRQFSNSRSEMNVSTLELGDSALYLCASKTSGGVQNEQFFGPGTRLTVL.

The rearrangement uses TRBV19 and TRBJ2-4, with 9 bases identical to TRBD1. CDR3 size: 14 residues. V shed 6 bases and J 3 bases; nucleotides not matched to a gene: 3. Germline V gene data show CDR1 as LNHDA and CDR2 as SQIVND (reference sequence). CDR3: CASSPTGGKNIQYF. In DNA, the CDR3 is TGTGCCAGTAGCCCGACAGGGGGCAAAAACATTCAGTACTTC.

The J gene is TRBJ2-6, the V gene TRBV5-1; maybe TRBD2 (5 bases). V lost 7 bases to trimming and J lost 1 base, with 15 bases between them. Germline CDR1 is SGHRS and CDR2 is YFSETQ. This CDR3 is built from 16 residues. The CDR3 reads CASARGPESGANVLTF. CDR3 DNA: TGCGCCAGCGCCAGAGGGCCCGAATCTGGGGCCAACGTCCTGACTTTC.

The rearrangement uses TRBV5-1 and TRBJ2-1; D might be TRBD1 (5 bases). Between the trimmed V and J ends, which lost 3 bases and 0 bases, there was a span of 13 bases. The CDR3 runs 16 residues. Germline lookup yields CDR1 SGHRS and CDR2 YFSETQ. The CDR3 sequence is CASSSHRQSSYNEQFF. CDR3 sequence (DNA): TGCGCCAGCAGCTCTCACAGGCAGAGCTCCTACAATGAGCAGTTCTTC.

The chain is built from TRBV19 and TRBJ1-6; a weak D match, TRBD1 (6 bases). The germline V gene has CDR1 LNHDA and CDR2 SQIVND (reference sequence). The CDR3 consists of 15 residues. The ends were cut back, 3 bases at V and 10 bases at J, with 16 bases in the middle. In DNA form, the CDR3 reads TGTGCCAGTAGTATCGGACAGCCCCGTGGGTCACCCCTCCACTTT. Its translation: CASSIGQPRGSPLHF.